The 15 T cell receptor beta chains given below trace back to one sample, sequenced in a study of T cell repertoires and Cas9 in healthy adults. TCRdb keeps only in-frame clones here, not all; method: immunoSEQ multiplex PCR. In the table there are approximately 22,000 clones, roughly nine tenths of which are singletons. Sequencing was carried out using CD4+ effector T cells (CD127+, CD25-, CD137-, CD154-) from PBMCs; culture status not recorded. These receptors were obtained from a human donor in good health.

The CDR3: CASSLVGSSGQETQYF. Written as DNA, the CDR3 is TGTGCCAGCAGCTTAGTCGGGTCTAGCGGACAAGAGACCCAGTACTTC. V usage is TRBV7-8 and J usage is TRBJ2-5, with 7 bases fitting TRBD2. Germline-derived CDR1 and CDR2 are SGHVS and FQNEAQ. Trimming cost V 1 base and J 2 bases; bases outside gene matches: 7. The CDR3 runs to 16 residues.

The CDR3 here is CASSPSLGLYNEQFF. The CDR3 DNA is TGTGCCAGCAGCCCAAGCCTGGGGCTCTACAATGAGCAGTTCTTC. The chain employs TRBV7-9 and TRBJ2-1; weak D call: TRBD1 (5 bases). Between the trimmed V and J ends, which lost 5 bases and 3 bases, there was a span of 14 bases. CDR1 and CDR2 from the germline V gene are SEHNR and FQNEAQ (reference sequence). CDR3 length: 15 amino acids.

The CDR3 coding sequence is TGCGCCAGCAGCTTGGTTGGGTCGGGTGAAAAACTGTTTTTT. Translation gives CASSLVGSGEKLFF. V usage is TRBV5-1 and J usage is TRBJ1-4; D unclear. This CDR3 region has 14 residues. Germline values: CDR1 SGHRS, CDR2 YFSETQ. Trimming cost V 0 bases and J 7 bases, with 10 bases left between them.

Comments on this clone: Germline is not matched at one junction end, which may reflect a read error. The genes are TRBV7-7 and TRBJ2-2; TRBD2 agrees at 9 bases. The CDR3 totals 14 residues. Germline CDR1 SSHAT, CDR2 FNYEAQ (reference sequence). CDR3 in amino acids: CASSLAGDTGELFF. As DNA, the CDR3 is TGTGCTAGCAGCTTAGCGGGGGACACCGGGGAGCTGTTTTTT.

Details on this clone: The junction does not match germline at one end; this may be a read error. This same CDR3 is encoded by further DNA sequences in the sample. This sequence joins TRBV18 and TRBJ1-2, with TRBD1 matching 8 bases. CDR1 is KGHSH and CDR2 is LQKENI in the germline V gene. The CDR3 is 15 amino acids. The CDR3 DNA reads TGTGCCAGCTCAACAGTGACAGGGGATGACTACGGCTACACCTTC. Protein product: CASSTVTGDDYGYTF.

This chain links TRBV29-1 with TRBJ2-3, with 8 bases matching TRBD1. CDR3 size: 13 residues. V lost 7 bases, J lost 3 bases, and 6 bases stayed unmatched. Germline CDR1 and CDR2: SQVTM and ANQGSEA. CDR3 DNA sequence: TGCAGCGGACTGGACAGGGTAACAGATACGCAGTATTTT. Translation gives CSGLDRVTDTQYF.

V is TRBV11-2 and J is TRBJ1-3; perhaps TRBD1 as D (6 bases). Germline CDR1 reads SGHAT; CDR2 reads FQNNGV. The CDR3 spans 17 residues. The V end lost 1 base, the J end lost 0 bases, and 13 bases lay between the germline ends. CDR3 amino acids: CASSLAPGAISGNTIYF. DNA for the CDR3: TGTGCCAGCAGCTTAGCCCCAGGGGCCATCTCTGGAAACACCATATATTTT. The full variable domain, in which reference TRBV11-2 and TRBJ1-3 provide the parts outside the CDR3, is EAGVAQSPRYKIIEKRQSVAFWCNPISGHATLYWYQQILGQGPKLLIQFQNNGVVDDSQLPKDRFSAERLKGVDSTLKIQPAKLEDSAVYLCASSLAPGAISGNTIYFGEGSWLTVV.

The V call is TRBV7-9, the J call TRBJ1-3; 7 nucleotides align to TRBD1. With 6 bases clipped from V and 2 bases from J, the junction kept 13 bases outside the gene matches. The CDR3 loop spans 17 amino acids. Germline loops: CDR1 SEHNR, CDR2 FQNEAQ (reference sequence). The CDR3 loop reads CASRPNIQGNPGNTIYF. CDR3 DNA: TGTGCCAGCAGACCTAATATACAGGGGAACCCTGGAAACACCATATATTTT.

The V gene is TRBV6-5, the J gene TRBJ2-5; D gene ambiguous. Near its end, the DNA agrees better with TRBJ2-7, so the J call may be wrong. Per germline, CDR1 MNHEY and CDR2 SVGAGI. This CDR3 is built from 14 residues. The CDR3 DNA follows: TGTGCCAGCAGTTACGCCGCCGACACCTACGAGCAGTACTTC. It is translated as CASSYAADTYEQYF.

The chain joins TRBV7-9 to TRBJ1-2; possible D gene TRBD1, 6 bases. Germline loops: CDR1 SEHNR, CDR2 FQNEAQ (reference sequence). V lost 6 bases, J lost 6 bases, and 14 bases lay in between. CDR3 length: 13 amino acids. CDR3 sequence (DNA): TGTGCCAGCAGAAAAGGGGGGGAGGATGGCTACACCTTC. Its protein product is CASRKGGEDGYTF.

This chain connects TRBV4-1 to TRBJ1-6, with TRBD1 identical over 11 bases. The CDR3 covers 17 residues. The germline CDR1 and CDR2 sequences are MGHRA and YSYEKL. Germline trimming cut 4 bases from V and 9 bases from J; bases unmatched to any gene: 11. The CDR3 loop is CASSPSPGQGVGSPLHF. DNA for the CDR3: TGCGCCAGCAGCCCTTCCCCGGGACAGGGGGTAGGTTCACCCCTCCACTTT.

The V gene is TRBV11-2, the J gene TRBJ2-3, with 7 bases that match TRBD2. V trimming: 6 bases; J trimming: 1 base; junction bases outside the gene matches: 1. Germline CDR1 is SGHAT and CDR2 is FQNNGV. This CDR3 contains 13 residues. Here the CDR3 DNA reads TGTGCCAGCAGAAGCGGGGGCACAGATACGCAGTATTTT. This sequence encodes CASRSGGTDTQYF.

The chain recombines TRBV2 with TRBJ2-2; D is perhaps TRBD1 (5 bases). Germline V gene sequence: CDR1 SNHLY, CDR2 FYNNEI. This CDR3 comprises 14 residues. The V end was cut by 6 bases, the J end by 0 bases, with 8 bases between. In nucleotides, the CDR3 is TGTGCCAGCAGGACAGTTTCGAACACCGGGGAGCTGTTTTTT. As protein: CASRTVSNTGELFF.

This clone was counted once. The genes are TRBV30 and TRBJ2-5, with 8 bases lining up with TRBD2. From germline, CDR1 is GTSNPN and CDR2 SVGIG (reference sequence). This CDR3 spans 13 amino acids. V dropped 3 bases and J dropped 4; count of bases not matched to a gene: 4. In nucleotides, the CDR3 is TGTGCCTGGAGCCTTACTAGCGGAGAGACCCAGTACTTC. This encodes CAWSLTSGETQYF.

The chain carries TRBV29-1 and TRBJ2-1; possibly TRBD2 for D (6 bases). Germline V CDR1 and CDR2: SQVTM, ANQGSEA. V shed 6 bases and J shed 8 bases, with 14 bases lying between them. The CDR3 extends over 12 amino acids. The CDR3 DNA sequence: TGCAGCGTGGGGGACTTTCGGGATGAGCAGTTCTTC. Encoded protein: CSVGDFRDEQFF.